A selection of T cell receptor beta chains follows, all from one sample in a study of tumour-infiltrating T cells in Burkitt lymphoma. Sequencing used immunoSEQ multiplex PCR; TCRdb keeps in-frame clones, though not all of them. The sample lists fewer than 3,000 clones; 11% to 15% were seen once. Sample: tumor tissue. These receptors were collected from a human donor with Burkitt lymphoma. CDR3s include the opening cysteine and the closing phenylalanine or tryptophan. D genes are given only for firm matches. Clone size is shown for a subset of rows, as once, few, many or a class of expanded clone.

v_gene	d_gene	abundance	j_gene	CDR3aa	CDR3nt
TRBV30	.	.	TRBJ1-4	CAWSETETNEKLFF	TGTGCCTGGAGTGAGACGGAAACTAATGAAAAACTGTTTTTT
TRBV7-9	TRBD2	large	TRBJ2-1	CASSLASSASGRLFNEQFF	TGTGCCAGCAGCTTAGCCTCTTCGGCTAGCGGGAGACTTTTCAATGAGCAGTTCTTC
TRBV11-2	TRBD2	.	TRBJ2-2	CASSLLAGGGITGELFF	TGTGCCAGCAGCTTATTAGCGGGGGGAGGGATTACCGGGGAGCTGTTTTTT
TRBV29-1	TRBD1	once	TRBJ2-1	CSAGTGNYNEQFF	TGCAGCGCAGGGACAGGAAACTACAATGAGCAGTTCTTC
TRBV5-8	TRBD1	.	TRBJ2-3	CASSSRTGRRYTQYF	TGTGCCAGCAGCTCGCGGACAGGGAGGAGGTATACGCAGTATTTT
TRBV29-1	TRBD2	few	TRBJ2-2	CSVRYSGSTAGELFF	TGCAGCGTACGATATAGCGGGAGTACGGCCGGGGAGCTGTTTTTT
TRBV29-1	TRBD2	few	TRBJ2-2	CSVPPVTSGVTGELFF	TGCAGCGTTCCCCCAGTTACTAGCGGGGTCACCGGGGAGCTGTTTTTT
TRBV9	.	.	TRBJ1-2	CASSVESSLGGYTF	TGTGCCAGCAGCGTAGAGTCTTCATTAGGGGGCTACACCTTC
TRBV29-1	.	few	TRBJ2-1	CSVSPRGNEQFF	TGCAGCGTCTCCCCACGGGGGAATGAGCAGTTCTTC
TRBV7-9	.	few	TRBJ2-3	CVSSLDVGWADTQYF	TGTGTCAGCAGCTTAGACGTAGGGTGGGCAGATACGCAGTATTTT
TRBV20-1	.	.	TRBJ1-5	CSVDQPQHF	TGCAGTGTCGATCAGCCCCAGCATTTT
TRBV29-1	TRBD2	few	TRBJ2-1	CSVELAGWNEQFF	TGCAGCGTTGAACTAGCGGGGTGGAATGAACAGTTCTTC
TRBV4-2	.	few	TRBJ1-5	CASSPLPRAFSNQPQHF	TGTGCCAGCAGCCCCCTCCCAAGGGCCTTTAGCAATCAGCCCCAGCATTTT
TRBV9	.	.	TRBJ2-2	CASSGNTGELFF	TGTGCCAGCAGCGGGAACACCGGGGAGCTGTTTTTT
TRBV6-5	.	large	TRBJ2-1	CASSYSGRGPGNEQFF	TGTGCCAGCAGTTACTCGGGCCGAGGACCCGGGAATGAGCAGTTCTTC
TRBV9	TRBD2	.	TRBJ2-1	CASSALSGASSYNEQFF	TGTGCCAGCAGCGCCCTTAGCGGGGCTAGCTCCTACAATGAGCAGTTCTTC
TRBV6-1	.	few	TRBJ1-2	CASSEFWEGYGYTF	TGTGCCAGCAGTGAATTTTGGGAGGGCTATGGCTACACCTTC
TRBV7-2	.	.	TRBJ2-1	CASSLVSYNEQFF	TGTGCCAGCAGCTTAGTTAGCTACAATGAGCAGTTCTTC
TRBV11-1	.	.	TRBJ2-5	CASSHTGQETQYF	TGTGCCAGCAGCCACACGGGTCAAGAGACCCAGTACTTC
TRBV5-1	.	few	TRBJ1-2	CASSQGEDRHGYTF	TGCGCCAGCTCCCAAGGGGAGGACAGACATGGCTACACCTTC
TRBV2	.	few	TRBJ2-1	CASTKGGKGNEQFF	TGTGCCAGCACGAAAGGAGGGAAAGGCAATGAGCAGTTCTTC
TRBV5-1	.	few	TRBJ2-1	CASGGPNEQFF	TGCGCCAGCGGAGGCCCCAATGAGCAGTTCTTC
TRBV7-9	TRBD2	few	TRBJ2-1	CASSLGDYDYNEQFF	TGTGCCAGCAGCTTAGGGGACTATGACTACAATGAGCAGTTCTTC
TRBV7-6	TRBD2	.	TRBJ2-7	CASSPQGGRAWFSEQYF	TGTGCCAGCAGCCCTCAGGGCGGGAGGGCCTGGTTTTCCGAGCAGTACTTC
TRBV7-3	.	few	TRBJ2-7	CASSLMGTASGEQYF	TGTGCCAGCAGCTTAATGGGTACTGCTTCGGGCGAGCAGTACTTC
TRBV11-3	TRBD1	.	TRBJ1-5	CASSRQGGNQPQHF	TGTGCCAGCAGCCGACAGGGTGGCAATCAGCCCCAGCATTTT
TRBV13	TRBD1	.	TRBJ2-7	CASSRGQSPYEQYF	TGTGCCAGCAGCAGGGGACAGTCGCCCTACGAGCAGTACTTC
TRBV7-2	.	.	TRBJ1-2	CASSLPWDRGNGYTF	TGTGCCAGCAGCTTACCTTGGGATAGAGGGAATGGCTACACCTTC
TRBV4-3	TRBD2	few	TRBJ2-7	CASSQDRTSAPYEQYF	TGCGCCAGCAGCCAAGATCGCACTAGCGCTCCCTACGAGCAGTACTTC
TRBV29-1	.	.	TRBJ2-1	CSVEDGDEQFF	TGCAGCGTTGAGGACGGGGATGAGCAGTTCTTC
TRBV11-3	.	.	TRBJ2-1	CASSLREGGYNEQFF	TGTGCCAGCAGCTTACGAGAGGGAGGCTACAATGAGCAGTTCTTC
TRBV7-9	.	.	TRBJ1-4	CASSPPREKLFF	TGTGCCAGCAGCCCGCCAAGGGAAAAACTGTTTTTT
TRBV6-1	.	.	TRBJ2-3	CASRGRIYTDTQYF	TGTGCCAGCAGGGGACGGATCTACACAGATACGCAGTATTTT
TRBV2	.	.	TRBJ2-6	CASAGANVLTF	TGTGCCAGCGCCGGGGCCAACGTCCTGACTTTC
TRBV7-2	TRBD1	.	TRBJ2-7	CASSLVGTGGHEQYF	TGTGCCAGCAGCTTAGTTGGGACAGGGGGCCACGAGCAGTACTTC
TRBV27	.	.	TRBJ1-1	CASSLTGGRNTEAFF	TGTGCCAGCAGTTTGACGGGGGGCAGGAACACTGAAGCTTTCTTT
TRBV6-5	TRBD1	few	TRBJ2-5	CATWTGSIQETQYF	TGTGCCACCTGGACAGGTTCCATCCAAGAGACCCAGTACTTC